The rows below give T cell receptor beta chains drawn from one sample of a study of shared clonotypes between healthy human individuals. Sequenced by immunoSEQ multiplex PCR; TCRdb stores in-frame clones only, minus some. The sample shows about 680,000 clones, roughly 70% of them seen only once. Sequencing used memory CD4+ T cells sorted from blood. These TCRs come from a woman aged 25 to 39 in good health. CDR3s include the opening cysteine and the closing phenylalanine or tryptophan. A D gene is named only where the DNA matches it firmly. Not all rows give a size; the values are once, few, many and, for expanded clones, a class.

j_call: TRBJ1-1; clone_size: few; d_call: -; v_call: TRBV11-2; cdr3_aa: CASSPHGTNTEAFF; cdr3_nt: TGTGCCAGCAGCCCCCACGGGACCAACACTGAAGCTTTCTTT
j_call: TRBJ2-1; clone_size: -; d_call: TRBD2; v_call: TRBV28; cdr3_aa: CASRSSKWLAATYNEQFF; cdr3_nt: TGTGCCAGCAGGTCGTCTAAGTGGCTAGCGGCAACCTACAATGAGCAGTTCTTC
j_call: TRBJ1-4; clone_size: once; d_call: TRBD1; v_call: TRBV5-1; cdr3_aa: CASSRGQGTNEKLFF; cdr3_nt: TGCGCCAGCAGCAGGGGACAGGGCACTAATGAAAAACTGTTTTTT
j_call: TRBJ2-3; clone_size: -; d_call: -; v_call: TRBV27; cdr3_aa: CASSLRVSGATDTQYF; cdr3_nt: TGTGCCAGCAGTTTACGGGTTAGCGGAGCCACAGATACGCAGTATTTT
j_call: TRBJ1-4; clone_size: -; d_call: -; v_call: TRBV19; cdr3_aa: CASSMAGDGEKLFF; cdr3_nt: TGTGCCAGTAGTATGGCAGGCGATGGAGAAAAACTGTTTTTT
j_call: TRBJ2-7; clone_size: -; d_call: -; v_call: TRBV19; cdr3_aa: CASSAQGYEQYF; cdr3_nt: TGTGCCAGTAGTGCACAGGGATACGAGCAGTACTTC
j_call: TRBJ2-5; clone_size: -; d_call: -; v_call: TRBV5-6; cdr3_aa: CASSLLAETQYF; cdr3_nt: TGTGCCAGCAGCTTGCTAGCAGAGACCCAGTACTTC
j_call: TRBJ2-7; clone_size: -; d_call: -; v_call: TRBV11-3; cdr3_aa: CASSLDRAEMREQYF; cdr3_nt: TGTGCCAGCAGCTTAGATAGGGCCGAGATGAGGGAGCAGTACTTC
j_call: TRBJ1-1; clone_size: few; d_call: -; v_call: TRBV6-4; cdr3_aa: CASSDSAENTEAFF; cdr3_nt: TGTGCCAGCAGTGACTCGGCGGAGAACACTGAAGCTTTCTTT
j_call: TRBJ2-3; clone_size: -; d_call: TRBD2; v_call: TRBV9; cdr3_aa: CASSTSGRLDTQYF; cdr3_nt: TGTGCCAGCAGCACTAGCGGGAGGTTAGATACGCAGTATTTT
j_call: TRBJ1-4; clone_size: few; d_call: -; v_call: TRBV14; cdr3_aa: CASSQSVKLFF; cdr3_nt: TGTGCCAGCAGCCAGAGCGTAAAACTGTTTTTT
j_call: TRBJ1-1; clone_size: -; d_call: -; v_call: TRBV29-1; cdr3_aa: CSVSTLNTEAFF; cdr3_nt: TGCAGCGTATCGACACTGAACACTGAAGCTTTCTTT
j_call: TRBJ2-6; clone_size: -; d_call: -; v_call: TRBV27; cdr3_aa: CASSLRSGANVLTF; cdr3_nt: TGTGCCAGCAGTTTACGATCTGGGGCCAACGTCCTGACTTTC
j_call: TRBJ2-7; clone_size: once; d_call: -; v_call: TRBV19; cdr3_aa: CASTPTGIPYEQYF; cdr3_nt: TGTGCCAGTACTCCAACGGGGATTCCATACGAGCAGTACTTC
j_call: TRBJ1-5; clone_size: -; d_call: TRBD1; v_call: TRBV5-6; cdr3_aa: CASSLMGTGDQPQHF; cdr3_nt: TGTGCCAGCAGCTTGATGGGGACAGGGGATCAGCCCCAGCATTTT
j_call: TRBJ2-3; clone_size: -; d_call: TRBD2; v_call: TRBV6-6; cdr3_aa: CASSSPSGSADTQYF; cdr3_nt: TGTGCCAGCAGTAGCCCTAGCGGGAGTGCAGATACGCAGTATTTT
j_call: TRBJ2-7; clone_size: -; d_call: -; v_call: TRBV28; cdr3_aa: CASRQPGLHSYEQYF; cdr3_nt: TGTGCCAGCAGGCAACCGGGACTGCATTCCTACGAGCAGTACTTC
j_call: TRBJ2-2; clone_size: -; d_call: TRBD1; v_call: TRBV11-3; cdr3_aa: CASSLVPGTAYTGELFF; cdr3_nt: TGTGCCAGCAGCTTAGTCCCCGGGACAGCCTACACCGGGGAGCTGTTTTTT
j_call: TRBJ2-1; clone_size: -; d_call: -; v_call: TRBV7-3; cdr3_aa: CASSSDQPQRGFSNEQFF; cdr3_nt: TGTGCCAGCAGCTCCGACCAGCCGCAGCGAGGGTTTAGCAATGAGCAGTTCTTC
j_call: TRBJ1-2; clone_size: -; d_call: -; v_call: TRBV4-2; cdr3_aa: CASSQDTGRYGYTF; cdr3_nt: TGTGCCAGCAGCCAGGACACCGGTCGCTATGGCTACACCTTC
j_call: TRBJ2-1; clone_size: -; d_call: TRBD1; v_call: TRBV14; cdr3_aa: CASSLAGQGLNEQFF; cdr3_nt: TGTGCCAGCAGCCTAGCGGGACAGGGGCTTAATGAGCAGTTCTTC
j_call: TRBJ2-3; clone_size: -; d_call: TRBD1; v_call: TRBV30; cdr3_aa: CACSTGVGTDTQYF; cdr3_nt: TGTGCCTGCTCTACAGGGGTGGGCACAGATACGCAGTATTTT
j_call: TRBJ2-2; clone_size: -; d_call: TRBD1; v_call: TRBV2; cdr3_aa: CASSVQGQGGWTGELFF; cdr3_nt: TGTGCCAGCAGTGTACAGGGACAGGGGGGATGGACCGGGGAGCTGTTTTTT
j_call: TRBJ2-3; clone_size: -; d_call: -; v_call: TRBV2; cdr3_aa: CASTQGSGTDTQYF; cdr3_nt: TGTGCCAGCACGCAGGGAAGTGGGACAGATACGCAGTATTTT
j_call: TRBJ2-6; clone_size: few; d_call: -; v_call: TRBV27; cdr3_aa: CASSSSGANVLTF; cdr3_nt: TGTGCCAGCAGTTCCTCTGGGGCCAACGTCCTGACTTTC
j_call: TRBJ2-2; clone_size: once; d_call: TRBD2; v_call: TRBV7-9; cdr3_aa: CASSFTSGDTGELFF; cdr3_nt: TGTGCCAGCAGCTTTACTAGCGGTGACACCGGGGAGCTGTTTTTT
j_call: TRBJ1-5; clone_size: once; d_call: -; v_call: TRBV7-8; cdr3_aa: CASSLGRTASNQPQHF; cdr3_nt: TGTGCCAGCAGCTTAGGAAGGACAGCTAGCAATCAGCCCCAGCATTTT
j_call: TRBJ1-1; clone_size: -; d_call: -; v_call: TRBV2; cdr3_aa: CASTPMGASQTEAFF; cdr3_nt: TGTGCCAGCACCCCTATGGGGGCTTCGCAAACTGAAGCTTTCTTT
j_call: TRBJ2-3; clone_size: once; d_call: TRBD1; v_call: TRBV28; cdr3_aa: CASSSYRGRAISTDTQYF; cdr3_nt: TGTGCCAGCAGTTCGTACAGGGGAAGAGCGATTAGCACAGATACGCAGTATTTT
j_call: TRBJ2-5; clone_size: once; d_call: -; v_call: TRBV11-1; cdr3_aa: CASSGDKSGPEETQYF; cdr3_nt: TGTGCCAGCAGCGGCGATAAATCGGGACCTGAAGAGACCCAGTACTTC
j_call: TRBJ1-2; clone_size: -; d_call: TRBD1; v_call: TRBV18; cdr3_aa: CASSPPGQTNYGYTF; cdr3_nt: TGTGCCAGCTCACCCCCGGGACAGACTAACTATGGCTACACCTTC
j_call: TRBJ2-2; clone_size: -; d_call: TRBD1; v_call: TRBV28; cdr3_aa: CASRGSQGGTGELFF; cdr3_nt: TGTGCCAGCAGGGGATCACAGGGGGGCACCGGGGAGCTGTTTTTT
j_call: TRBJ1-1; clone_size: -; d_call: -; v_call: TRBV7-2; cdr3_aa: CASSSQGDTEAFF; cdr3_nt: TGTGCCAGCAGTAGTCAGGGCGACACTGAAGCTTTCTTT
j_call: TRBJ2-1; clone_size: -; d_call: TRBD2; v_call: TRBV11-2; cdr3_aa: CASSSLREGRNEQFF; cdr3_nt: TGTGCCAGCAGCTCACTGCGGGAGGGACGGAATGAGCAGTTCTTC
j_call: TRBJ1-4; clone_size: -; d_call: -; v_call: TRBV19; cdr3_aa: CAGAGLEENEKLFF; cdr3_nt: TGTGCCGGGGCGGGATTGGAGGAAAATGAAAAACTGTTTTTT
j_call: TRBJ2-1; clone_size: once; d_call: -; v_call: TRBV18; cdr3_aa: CASSPRLEGVNEQFF; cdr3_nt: TGTGCCAGCTCACCCAGACTAGAAGGAGTCAATGAGCAGTTCTTC
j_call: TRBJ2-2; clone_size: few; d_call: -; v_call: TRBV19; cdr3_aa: CASSNLARSAGELFF; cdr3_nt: TGTGCCAGTAGTAACCTTGCTAGGTCCGCCGGGGAGCTGTTTTTT
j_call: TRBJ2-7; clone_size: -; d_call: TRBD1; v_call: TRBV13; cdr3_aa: CATRTGPSYEQYF; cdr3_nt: TGTGCCACTAGGACAGGACCCTCCTACGAGCAGTACTTC
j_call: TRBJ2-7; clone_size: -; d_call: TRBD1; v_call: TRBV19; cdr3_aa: CASSLIWGTGVDEQYF; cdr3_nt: TGTGCCAGTAGCTTGATATGGGGGACAGGTGTAGACGAGCAGTACTTC
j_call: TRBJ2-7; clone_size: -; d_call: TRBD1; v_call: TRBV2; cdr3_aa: CASLPDRGGEQYF; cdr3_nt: TGTGCCAGCCTGCCGGACAGGGGGGGCGAGCAGTACTTC
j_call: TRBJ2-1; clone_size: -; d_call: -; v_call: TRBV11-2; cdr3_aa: CASSPDGFYNEQFF; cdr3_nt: TGTGCCAGCAGCCCGGACGGATTCTACAATGAGCAGTTCTTC
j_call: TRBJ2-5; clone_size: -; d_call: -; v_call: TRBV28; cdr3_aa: CASSAAWDLRATQYF; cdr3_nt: TGTGCCAGCAGTGCCGCTTGGGATCTAAGGGCGACCCAGTACTTC